This TCR beta chain is from a study of T cell repertoires in cytomegalovirus infection. Findings and caveats of the study: The response measured ex vivo was dominated by TCR beta clonotypes (HLA-C-restricted and CMV-specific). Cumulative frequency of public TCR beta families picked out carriers of CMV plus the relevant HLA.

The CDR3 runs 13 residues. The V end lost 0 bases, the J end lost 5 bases, and 8 bases lay between the germline ends. Germline CDR1 and CDR2: SGHTA and FQGTGA. In TCRdb, the reads were re-called with MiXCR into one record per CDR3 protein. The sample has 450,000 to 550,000 distinct CDR3 sequences; 16% are singletons. This clonotype was counted many times. Its specificity is not known. This chain links TRBV7-3 with TRBJ2-7, with D perhaps TRBD1 or TRBD2 (5 bases each). The sample taken for sequencing was CD8+ T cells from PBMCs. The sequence was collected from a human donor in good health (CMV status not recorded). Some clones in this sample may be carry-over from other donors' samples. CDR3 sequence reads: CASSLTGADEQYF. The DNA for the CDR3 is TGTGCCAGCAGCTTAACCGGGGCGGACGAGCAGTACTTC.